The entry that follows covers one TCR beta chain sequence. The antigen is unknown. These data originate in a study of CD8+ T cells in alopecia areata. Study as a whole: Tofacitinib treatment spanned 6 to 18 months, with 6 months off drug afterward. Findings of the study overall: Patients showed less clear TCR sequence sharing than mice, possibly partly because of HLA diversity. The study found that many expanded lesional clones persisted in scalp and blood during tofacitinib.

V was pared by 5 bases and J by 3 bases, with 16 bases between. In germline, CDR1 is SNHLY, CDR2 FYNNEI. The CDR3 runs 15 residues. RNA was extracted and reverse transcribed into cDNA as the sequencing template. Method: immunoSEQ multiplex PCR; TCRdb's copy keeps in-frame clones and lacks some. The repertoire includes about 270,000 clones, 50% to 75% of them detected once, and 0.75% to 0.95% sits in the top ten. Treatment here: oral pan-JAK inhibitor, 5-10 mg twice daily. The source of this sequence is a human donor with alopecia areata. The chain is built from TRBV2 and TRBJ2-5, with D perhaps given as TRBD1 or TRBD2 (7 bases each). The source was CD4+ T cells sorted from blood, collected around week 54, from a patient treated with tofacitinib. The DNA for the CDR3 is TGTGCCAGCAGTCCCCAGGGGGGAGGGGAAGAGACCCAGTACTTC. Protein: CASSPQGGGEETQYF.